This record covers a single TCR beta chain. The antigen is unknown. As the CDR3 is not closed by the conserved phenylalanine or tryptophan, this likely results from a read error. This record comes from a study of tumor and adjacent non-tumor tissue in lung cancer. Study-level background: The patients, some ten men and 5 or 6 women, were roughly 31 to 85 with stage I to III disease.

The V gene's germline CDR1 is SGHAT and CDR2 FQDESV (reference sequence). The CDR3 is made up of 13 amino acids. TCRbeta libraries were built with three rounds of nested PCR, modified from ARM-PCR. TCRdb passed the multiplex PCR reads through MiXCR, listing each CDR3 protein once. Of about 90,000 distinct CDR3 sequences in the sample, 65% to 80% are singletons; the top ten hold 21%. RNA was extracted from bulk tissue without any cell sorting. The normal lung tissue was taken more than 3 cm from the tumor edge. Findings and caveats of the study: Tumor repertoires had a smaller top 100 clone share than normal lung. Tumor tissue had significantly higher TCR diversity than normal lung.

The clonotype originates from a woman in her 50s with non-small cell lung cancer. Sequenced: distant non-tumor lung tissue. The rearrangement links TRBV11-1 to TRBJ1-1; TRBD1 matches at 8 bases. CDR3 residues: CATSLQGGTEAFL. CDR3 DNA: TGTGCCACCAGCTTACAGGGGGGCACAGAAGCTTTCTTA.